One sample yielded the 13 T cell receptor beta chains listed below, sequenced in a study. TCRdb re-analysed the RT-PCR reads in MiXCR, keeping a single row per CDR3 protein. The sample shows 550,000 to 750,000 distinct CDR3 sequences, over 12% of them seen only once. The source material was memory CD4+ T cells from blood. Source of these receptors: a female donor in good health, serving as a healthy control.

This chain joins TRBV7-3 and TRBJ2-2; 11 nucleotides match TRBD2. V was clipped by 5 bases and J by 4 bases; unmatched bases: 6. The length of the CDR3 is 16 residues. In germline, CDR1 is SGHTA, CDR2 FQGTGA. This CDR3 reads CASSPPGTSGTGELFF. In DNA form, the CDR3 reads TGTGCCAGCAGCCCCCCCGGGACTAGCGGCACCGGGGAGCTGTTTTTT. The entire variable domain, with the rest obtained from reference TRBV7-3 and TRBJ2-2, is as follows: GAGVSQTPSNKVTEKGKYVELRCDPISGHTALYWYRQSLGQGPEFLIYFQGTGAADDSGLPNDRFFAVRPEGSVSTLKIQRTERGDSAVYLCASSPPGTSGTGELFFGEGSRLTVL.

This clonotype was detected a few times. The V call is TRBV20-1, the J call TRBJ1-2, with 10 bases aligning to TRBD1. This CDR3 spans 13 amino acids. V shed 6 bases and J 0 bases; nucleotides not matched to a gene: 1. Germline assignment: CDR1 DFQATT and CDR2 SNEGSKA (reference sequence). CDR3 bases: TGCAGTGCGGGGACAGGGGCTAACTATGGCTACACCTTC. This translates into CSAGTGANYGYTF.

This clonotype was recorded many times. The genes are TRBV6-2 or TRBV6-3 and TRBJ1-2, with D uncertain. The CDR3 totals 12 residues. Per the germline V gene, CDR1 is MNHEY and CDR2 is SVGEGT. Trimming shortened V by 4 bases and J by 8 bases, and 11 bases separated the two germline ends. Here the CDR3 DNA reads TGTGCCAGCAGTTGGTCGGGATCGGGCTACACCTTC. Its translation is CASSWSGSGYTF.

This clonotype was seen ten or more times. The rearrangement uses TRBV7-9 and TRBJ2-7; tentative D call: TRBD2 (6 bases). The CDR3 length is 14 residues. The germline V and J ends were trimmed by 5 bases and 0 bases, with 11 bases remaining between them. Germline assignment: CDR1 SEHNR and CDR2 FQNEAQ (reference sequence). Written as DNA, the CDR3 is TGTGCCAGCAGCGTCCGGGGGTCCTCCTACGAGCAGTACTTC. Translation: CASSVRGSSYEQYF.

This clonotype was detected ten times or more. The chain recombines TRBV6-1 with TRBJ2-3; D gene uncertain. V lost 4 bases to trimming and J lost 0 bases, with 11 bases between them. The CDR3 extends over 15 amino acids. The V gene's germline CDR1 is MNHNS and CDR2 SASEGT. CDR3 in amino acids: CASSATASSTDTQYF. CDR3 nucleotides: TGTGCCAGCAGTGCGACTGCCTCTAGCACAGATACGCAGTATTTT.

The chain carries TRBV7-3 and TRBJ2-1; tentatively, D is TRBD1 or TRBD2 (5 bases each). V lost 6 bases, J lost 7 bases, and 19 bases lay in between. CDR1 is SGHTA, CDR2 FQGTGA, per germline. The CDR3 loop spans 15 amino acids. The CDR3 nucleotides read TGTGCCAGCAGTAAAGAGGGATTGGGGCGGAATGAGCAGTTCTTC. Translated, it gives CASSKEGLGRNEQFF. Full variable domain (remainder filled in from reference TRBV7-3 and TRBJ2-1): GAGVSQTPSNKVTEKGKYVELRCDPISGHTALYWYRQSLGQGPEFLIYFQGTGAADDSGLPNDRFFAVRPEGSVSTLKIQRTERGDSAVYLCASSKEGLGRNEQFFGPGTRLTVL.

DNA of the CDR3: TGTGCCAGCAGCCGGATCACTAGCGGGAGACTCTATACGCAGTATTTT. The encoded protein is CASSRITSGRLYTQYF. The rearrangement uses TRBV3-1 and TRBJ2-3; 11 nucleotides line up with TRBD2. In germline, CDR1 is LGHDT, CDR2 YNNKEL (reference sequence). This CDR3 has 16 amino acids. The J segment lost 7 bases and the V segment lost 4 bases, leaving 10 bases of the junction unmatched.

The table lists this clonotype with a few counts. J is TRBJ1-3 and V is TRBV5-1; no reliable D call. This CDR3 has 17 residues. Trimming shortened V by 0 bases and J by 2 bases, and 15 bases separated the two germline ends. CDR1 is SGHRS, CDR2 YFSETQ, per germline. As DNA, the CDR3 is TGCGCCAGCAGCTTGGCCGGGCAGGCTTGGGCTGGAAACACCATATATTTT. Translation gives CASSLAGQAWAGNTIYF.

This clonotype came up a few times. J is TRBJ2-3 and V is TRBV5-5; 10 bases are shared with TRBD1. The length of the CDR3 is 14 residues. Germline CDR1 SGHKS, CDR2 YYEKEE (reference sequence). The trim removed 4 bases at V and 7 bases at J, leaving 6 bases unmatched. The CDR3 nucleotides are TGTGCCAGCAGCGAGGGACAGGGGAGTTATACGCAGTATTTT. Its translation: CASSEGQGSYTQYF. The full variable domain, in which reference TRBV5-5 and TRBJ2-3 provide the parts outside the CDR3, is DAGVTQSPTHLIKTRGQQVTLRCSPISGHKSVSWYQQVLGQGPQFIFQYYEKEERGRGNFPDRFSARQFPNYSSELNVNALLLGDSALYLCASSEGQGSYTQYFGPGTRLTVL.

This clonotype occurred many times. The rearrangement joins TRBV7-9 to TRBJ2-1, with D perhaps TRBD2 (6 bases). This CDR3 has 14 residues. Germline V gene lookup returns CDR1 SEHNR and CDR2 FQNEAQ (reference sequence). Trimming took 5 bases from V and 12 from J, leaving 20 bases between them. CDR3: CASSQPSSGGGQFF. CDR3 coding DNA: TGTGCCAGCAGCCAACCGTCCTCCGGGGGTGGGCAGTTCTTC.

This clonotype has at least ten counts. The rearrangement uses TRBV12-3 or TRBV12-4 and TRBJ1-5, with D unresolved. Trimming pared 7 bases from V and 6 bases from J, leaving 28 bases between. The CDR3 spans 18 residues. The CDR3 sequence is CASTQRFLGVRASQPQHF. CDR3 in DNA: TGTGCCAGCACCCAGCGATTCCTAGGAGTAAGGGCGTCTCAGCCCCAGCATTTT.

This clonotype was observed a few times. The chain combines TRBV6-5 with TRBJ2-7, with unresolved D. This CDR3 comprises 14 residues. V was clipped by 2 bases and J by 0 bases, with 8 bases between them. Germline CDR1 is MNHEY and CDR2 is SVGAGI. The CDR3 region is CASSYRKSSYEQYF. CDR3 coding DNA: TGTGCCAGCAGTTACCGAAAAAGCTCCTACGAGCAGTACTTC.

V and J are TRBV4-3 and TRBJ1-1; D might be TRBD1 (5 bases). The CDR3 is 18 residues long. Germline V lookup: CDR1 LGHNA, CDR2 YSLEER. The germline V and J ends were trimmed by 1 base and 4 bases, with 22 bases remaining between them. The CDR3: CASSQGSQGRDLGTEAFF. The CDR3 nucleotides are TGCGCCAGCAGCCAAGGTAGCCAGGGTAGGGACCTGGGCACTGAAGCTTTCTTT.